Given below is one T cell receptor (beta chain) in context. Its antigen is unknown. This record belongs to a study of cytomegalovirus exposure and HLA in healthy donors. A multiplex PCR was run with 60 Vbeta primers and 13 Jbeta primers. Clones were read by immunoSEQ multiplex PCR, and TCRdb kept only the in-frame ones, dropping some. Here the sample spans 130,000 or so clones, approximately 84% being singletons. J was trimmed by 2 bases and V by 3 bases; bases with no gene match: 6. The CDR3 is 16 amino acids. The germline CDR1 and CDR2 sequences are SGHTA and FQGNSA. Study-level results: TCR beta V segments were, for the most part, productive about 87% or about 30% of the time in an earlier analysis. Several of the most significant clusters appeared linked to common viral pathogens, based on a later analysis.

The clonotype originates from a woman between 35 and 50 years old in good health and CMV-seronegative. The V and J genes are TRBV7-2 and TRBJ2-3; TRBD2 agrees at 9 bases. Sequenced sample: PBMCs. The CDR3 DNA is TGTGCCAGCAGCTTGAATAGCGGGAGTATCACAGATACGCAGTATTTT. Translation: CASSLNSGSITDTQYF.